The 24 T cell receptor beta chains in this list originate from one sample, sequenced in a study of post-analysis software for immune sequencing data. Study-wide points: Controls had lower frequencies than patients of five or six TRBV segments, which included TRBV5-6, TRBV5-1 and TRBV20-1.

These receptors' antigens are unknown. cDNA libraries of TCR beta carried unique molecular identifiers. One entry per CDR3 protein, called by TCRdb with MiXCR from the PCR reads. Of a few hundred thousand distinct CDR3 sequences detected, roughly 38% appear once; the ten largest clones hold less than 10%. The source material was blood. The receptors stem from a girl aged 2 to 10 with multiple sclerosis.

This chain joins TRBV15 and TRBJ2-1, with 13 bases lining up with TRBD2. V trimming: 0 bases; J trimming: 4 bases; junction bases outside the gene matches: 12. The CDR3 spans 20 residues. The germline V gene has CDR1 LNHNV and CDR2 YYDKDF (reference sequence). The CDR3 region is CATSRDRWTSGSQFYNEQFF. CDR3 bases: TGTGCCACCAGCAGAGATAGGTGGACTAGCGGGAGTCAGTTTTACAATGAGCAGTTCTTC.

The V and J genes are TRBV9 and TRBJ1-2, with D perhaps matching TRBD1 (5 bases). Germline-derived CDR1 and CDR2 are SGDLS and YYNGEE. V lost 4 bases and J 4 bases, leaving 14 bases between the germline ends. CDR3 length: 14 residues. The CDR3 DNA is TGTGCCAGCAGCTTGGGGACCTGGGGCTATGGCTACACCTTC. This codes for CASSLGTWGYGYTF.

This chain uses TRBV9 with TRBJ2-4; TRBD1 is a possible D gene (6 bases). Near its end, the DNA agrees better with TRBJ2-7, so the J call may be wrong. Germline V gene lookup returns CDR1 SGDLS and CDR2 YYNGEE. CDR3 length: 15 amino acids. The CDR3 nucleotides read TGTGCCAGCAGCGTAGCAGGGGCTAGTACCTACGAGCAGTACTTC. It encodes CASSVAGASTYEQYF.

The chain uses TRBV5-1 and TRBJ2-7, with D perhaps matching TRBD1 (6 bases). Germline CDR1 reads SGHRS; CDR2 reads YFSETQ. Trimming took 4 bases from V and 7 from J, leaving 15 bases between them. This CDR3 has 13 amino acids. The CDR3 sequence is CASSDNRVGEQYF. The CDR3 DNA reads as TGCGCCAGCAGCGACAACAGGGTGGGTGAGCAGTACTTC. The full variable domain, with the rest looked up from reference TRBV5-1 and TRBJ2-7, is KAGVTQTPRYLIKTRGQQVTLSCSPISGHRSVSWYQQTPGQGLQFLFEYFSETQRNKGNFPGRFSGRQFSNSRSEMNVSTLELGDSALYLCASSDNRVGEQYFGPGTRLTVT.

This chain links TRBV25-1 with TRBJ2-5; 9 bases map to TRBD1. Germline assignment: CDR1 MGHDK and CDR2 SYGVNS. The CDR3 contains 15 residues. The trim removed 4 bases at V and 6 bases at J, leaving 9 bases unmatched. The CDR3 DNA sequence: TGTGCCAGCAGTGTACAGGGGGCTACGGTGAAGACCCAGTACTTC. Its translation is CASSVQGATVKTQYF.

The chain uses TRBV7-3 and TRBJ2-3; D is uncertain. The CDR3 spans 15 residues. Trimming removed 3 bases from V and 6 bases from J, with 16 bases in between. Germline CDR1 is SGHTA and CDR2 is FQGTGA. CDR3 bases: TGTGCCAGCAGCTTGTCCCCTAGTGGCTGGGATACGCAGTATTTT. This gives the protein CASSLSPSGWDTQYF.

V is TRBV14 and J is TRBJ2-7; TRBD2 agrees at 7 bases. Trimming removed 4 bases from V and 2 bases from J; junction bases left unmatched: 11. This CDR3 contains 16 residues. From germline, CDR1 is SGHDN and CDR2 FVKESK. The CDR3 reads CASSRKWSGVPYEQYF. In DNA form, the CDR3 reads TGTGCCAGCAGCCGGAAGTGGAGCGGGGTACCCTACGAGCAGTACTTC.

This sequence joins TRBV12-3 or TRBV12-4 and TRBJ2-4, with 10 bases identical to TRBD2. The CDR3 contains 14 residues. V was clipped by 4 bases and J by 8 bases; unmatched bases: 5. CDR3: CASSSTGLADIQYF. The CDR3 nucleotides are TGTGCCAGCAGTTCGACCGGACTAGCGGACATTCAGTACTTC.

The genes are TRBV7-8 and TRBJ2-1, with 12 bases that match TRBD2. Trimming cost V 7 bases and J 10 bases; bases outside gene matches: 8. The CDR3 consists of 14 residues. CDR1 is SGHVS, CDR2 FQNEAQ, per germline. CDR3 amino acids: CASNLAGGPEEQFF. The CDR3 nucleotides read TGTGCCAGCAATCTAGCGGGAGGGCCAGAAGAGCAGTTCTTC.

The rearrangement uses TRBV12-3 or TRBV12-4 and TRBJ2-7; D might be TRBD1 (6 bases). The CDR3 is made up of 15 amino acids. Trimming took off 5 bases at V and 0 bases at J, with 14 bases between the two ends. The CDR3 protein is CASSARDTRSYEQYF. DNA for the CDR3: TGTGCCAGCAGTGCTCGGGACACTCGCTCCTACGAGCAGTACTTC.

This clonotype appeared a single time. The chain joins TRBV6-5 to TRBJ2-1; 9 positions agree with TRBD1. V was clipped by 9 bases and J by 13 bases; unmatched bases: 19. This CDR3 contains 15 residues. Germline V gene lookup returns CDR1 MNHEY and CDR2 SVGAGI. CDR3 sequence reads: CARTGGPLSQETQFF. Written as DNA, the CDR3 is TGTGCCAGGACAGGGGGACCGCTCTCCCAAGAGACCCAGTTCTTC.

This clonotype was found a few times. Here the CDR3 reads CASSYSGQGLNEKLFF. As DNA, the CDR3 is TGTGCCAGCAGTTACTCGGGTCAGGGGCTTAATGAAAAACTGTTTTTT. The rearrangement uses TRBV6-6 and TRBJ1-4, with a tentative D call TRBD1 (6 bases). This CDR3 is 16 amino acids long. Germline assignment: CDR1 MNHNY and CDR2 SVGAGI (reference sequence). Deletions cut 0 bases from V and 4 bases from J, with 12 bases between.

The chain carries TRBV5-8 and TRBJ1-6; D unclear. CDR3 length: 15 residues. With 4 bases removed from V and 9 bases from J, the gap between germline ends came to 17 bases. CDR1 SGHTS and CDR2 YDEGEE come from the germline V gene. The CDR3 region is CASSLRGPSSSPLHF. CDR3 in DNA: TGTGCCAGCAGCCTACGAGGCCCGTCCAGTTCACCCCTCCACTTT.

This clonotype showed up just a few times. The rearrangement uses TRBV6-5 and TRBJ2-5, with D perhaps given as TRBD1 or TRBD2 (5 bases each). This CDR3 is 17 amino acids long. The V gene lost 0 bases and the J gene lost 0 bases, with 14 bases spanning the gap. Germline lookup yields CDR1 MNHEY and CDR2 SVGAGI. The CDR3 nucleotides are TGTGCCAGCAGTTACTCGGGGACGGCTTTCTACCAAGAGACCCAGTACTTC. Protein sequence: CASSYSGTAFYQETQYF.

This clonotype was detected only a few times. The rearrangement uses TRBV28 and TRBJ2-1; the match to TRBD2 covers 10 bases. The CDR3 loop spans 13 amino acids. CDR1 MDHEN and CDR2 SYDVKM come from the germline V gene. V shed 8 bases, J shed 6 bases, and the junction held 4 bases outside the gene matches. The CDR3 DNA sequence: TGTGCCAGCGGGACTAGCGTCTTCAATGAGCAGTTCTTC. Protein: CASGTSVFNEQFF.

This clonotype showed up just a few times. The V call is TRBV12-3 or TRBV12-4, the J call TRBJ2-3; D not resolved. Deletions cut 3 bases from V and 4 bases from J, with 11 bases between. This CDR3 spans 14 amino acids. The DNA of the CDR3 is TGTGCCAGCAGTTTTCGGCCTCGGTCAGATACGCAGTATTTT. As protein: CASSFRPRSDTQYF.

The chain has TRBV20-1 and TRBJ1-5, with D unclear. From germline, CDR1 is DFQATT and CDR2 SNEGSKA (reference sequence). The V and J ends lost 3 bases and 0 bases respectively, with 3 bases between them. The CDR3 runs 12 residues. The CDR3 nucleotides are TGCAGTGCTAGGGATAGCAATCAGCCCCAGCATTTT. Translating it yields CSARDSNQPQHF.

This clonotype was seen a handful of times. V and J are TRBV9 and TRBJ1-2, with D unclear. The CDR3 runs 13 residues. Trimming stripped 4 bases from V and 2 bases from J, with 9 bases between. Per the germline V gene, CDR1 is SGDLS and CDR2 is YYNGEE. The CDR3 region has the DNA TGTGCCAGCAGCACCGACGGGAACTATGGCTACACCTTC. As protein: CASSTDGNYGYTF.

Here the CDR3 DNA reads TGTGCCAGCAGCTGGAGGAGCGGGGGGTACCAAGAGACCCAGTACTTC. Translation gives CASSWRSGGYQETQYF. V gene TRBV7-2 combines with J gene TRBJ2-5; the match to TRBD2 covers 9 bases. The CDR3 extends over 16 amino acids. Germline-derived CDR1 and CDR2 are SGHTA and FQGNSA. With 4 bases clipped from V and 0 bases from J, the junction kept 6 bases outside the gene matches.

The sample holds a few counts of this clonotype. The rearrangement joins TRBV4-1 to TRBJ2-7; 9 bases are a match to TRBD1. The trim removed 5 bases at V and 1 base at J, leaving 9 bases unmatched. The CDR3 runs to 16 residues. Germline loops: CDR1 MGHRA, CDR2 YSYEKL. Here the CDR3 reads CASSGYRGLGSYEQYF. CDR3 coding DNA: TGCGCCAGCAGCGGCTACAGGGGGCTAGGGTCCTACGAGCAGTACTTC.

This chain connects TRBV13 to TRBJ2-2; 7 positions match TRBD2. Germline trimming cut 5 bases from V and 5 bases from J; bases unmatched to any gene: 8. Looked up from germline, CDR1 is PRHDT and CDR2 is FYEKMQ (reference sequence). The CDR3 spans 15 residues. The CDR3 protein is CASSQWGGGTGELFF. The CDR3 coding sequence is TGTGCCAGCAGCCAATGGGGCGGGGGAACCGGGGAGCTGTTTTTT.

The chain employs TRBV6-5 and TRBJ1-1; weak D call: TRBD1 (6 bases). Germline V gene sequence: CDR1 MNHEY, CDR2 SVGAGI. CDR3 length: 15 residues. The V end was cut by 7 bases, the J end by 10 bases, with 25 bases between. CDR3 residues: CASTDLGAHVRGAFF. The CDR3 DNA reads TGTGCCAGCACCGACCTGGGGGCCCACGTACGGGGAGCTTTCTTT.

This clonotype has just a few counts. This chain joins TRBV6-1 and TRBJ2-1; D remains ambiguous. Per the germline V gene, CDR1 is MNHNS and CDR2 is SASEGT. Trimming removed 6 bases at V and 4 bases at J, with 16 bases between. The CDR3 has 15 residues. Here the CDR3 reads CASRRLVDIYNEQFF. CDR3 DNA: TGTGCCAGCAGACGCCTAGTCGACATATACAATGAGCAGTTCTTC.

This clonotype was found a few times. The chain recombines TRBV5-5 with TRBJ1-2, with D unresolved. Germline values: CDR1 SGHKS, CDR2 YYEKEE (reference sequence). V was pared by 4 bases and J by 5 bases, with 18 bases between. The CDR3 covers 15 residues. CDR3 nucleotides: TGTGCCAGCAGCCCAGCCGGGCCACTGTATTATGGCTACACCTTC. The encoded protein is CASSPAGPLYYGYTF.